These T cell receptor beta chains were read from a single sample in a study of Graves' ophthalmopathy and Graves' hyperthyroidism. TCRdb independently ran MiXCR on the multiplex PCR reads; one entry per CDR3 protein. The sample carries under 350,000 distinct CDR3 sequences, roughly 17% recorded once. Sequenced: peripheral blood. These receptors were taken from an adult man with Graves' ophthalmopathy. Both conserved end residues are trimmed from each CDR3. A D gene is named only where the DNA matches it firmly.

NA	TRBV7-3	ASSLEDTGELF
TRBD1	TRBV6-1	ASNEDRVANYGYT
NA	TRBV30	AWRGGISYEQY
NA	TRBV5-1	ASSLDGVGVTEAF
NA	TRBV28	ASSSAPQGVGNTIY
NA	TRBV7-2	ASSSSSGPYEQY
TRBD2	TRBV28	ASSLWGLAGGPGELF
NA	TRBV20-1	SALTSGLETQY
NA	TRBV6-1	ACTQDSEF
TRBD2	TRBV29-1	SVVSPLGGSSYEQY
NA	TRBV7-2	ASSFTSSSGANVLT
NA	TRBV7-9	ASSTGRGGDQPQH
NA	TRBV5-1	ASSTPTSSYEQY
NA	TRBV7-9	ASSFPGTPQH
NA	TRBV11-2	ASSLLSSSQPSETQY
NA	TRBV7-8	ASSLARVRTYRSYN
TRBD1	TRBV12-3/TRBV12-4	ASSPGTASTGNTIY
TRBD1	TRBV24-1	ATSDARTGGNTGELF
NA	TRBV7-8	ASSSLNSRSYEQY
NA	TRBV6-2/TRBV6-3	ASSRGAVSPSPLH
NA	TRBV9	ASSVDSGHLLNTEAF
NA	TRBV12-3/TRBV12-4	ASILGGGNTGELF
TRBD1	TRBV12-3/TRBV12-4	ASSLGPDRGTEAF
TRBD2	TRBV10-2	ASSDSSGSWETQY
TRBD1	TRBV2	ASRRTGSGYT
NA	TRBV7-9	ASSLDSFSYEQY
NA	TRBV11-2	ASSLGPGSYEQY
NA	TRBV6-2/TRBV6-3	ASSYSTVSIRGNYEQY
NA	TRBV6-1	ASRTGREAF
TRBD2	TRBV11-2	ASKEETSLEETQY
NA	TRBV5-1	ASSFKETQY
NA	TRBV2	ASSEAGGRGYT
NA	TRBV4-3	ASSQGGRRTEAF
TRBD2	TRBV20-1	SAATSGNGEETQY
NA	TRBV6-5	ASNQGYEAF
NA	TRBV7-2	ASSSFQGYSNQPQH
NA	TRBV2	ASSEGKMNTEAF
NA	TRBV7-8	ASSLRTADGYT
NA	TRBV12-3/TRBV12-4	ASSLPDGGYT
TRBD2	TRBV9	ASSVGWEGSHEQY